One and the same sample provided the 20 T cell receptor beta chains below, sequenced in a study of T-cell reconstitution after alpha-beta-depleted transplantation in children (dated by TCRdb to 2016 to 2017). The treatment or condition label, as the study defines it: allogeneic hematopoietic cell transplantation with graft depleted of TCRalphabeta T cells and CD19 B cells. Library preparation was by PCR. For sequencing, an Illumina HiSeq 2500 was employed. Molecular barcoding was employed in the preparation of TCR libraries, with unique molecular identifiers being used to normalize TCRbeta repertoire quantification. Through fastp at Q25 and MiXCR, TCRdb rebuilt clones from the public reads, retaining in-frame beta chains. A single entry per CDR3 protein holds the most common genes and DNA from its merged rows. This sample has about 440,000 distinct CDR3 sequences in its table, and roughly 44% of those were observed once. The top ten clonotypes cover 27% of the sample.

The specimen was PBMCs, collected before TCRalphabeta/CD19-depleted stem cell transplant. The receptors come from a girl aged 2 to 10 with aplastic anemia, due to receive a stem cell transplant.

This chain connects TRBV20-1 to TRBJ2-7; 7 positions agree with TRBD1. The CDR3 runs to 16 residues. Trimming took 0 bases from V and 3 from J; bases not matched to a gene: 11. Per germline, CDR1 DFQATT and CDR2 SNEGSKA (reference sequence). This CDR3 reads CSARDRGRGPVYEQYF. The CDR3 DNA reads as TGCAGTGCTAGAGATCGCGGTAGGGGGCCGGTCTACGAGCAGTACTTC.

V usage is TRBV5-1 and J usage is TRBJ2-1, with TRBD2 as a possible D gene (6 bases). Germline V gives CDR1 SGHRS, CDR2 YFSETQ. The CDR3 has 15 amino acids. Deletions cut 2 bases from V and 7 bases from J, with 16 bases between. CDR3 in DNA: TGCGCCAGCAGCTTTGCCGGGAGAATGGATAATGAGCAGTTCTTC. Amino acid sequence: CASSFAGRMDNEQFF.

V is TRBV10-3 and J is TRBJ2-7; TRBD2 aligns across 7 bases. V lost 4 bases, J lost 3 bases, and 3 bases stayed unmatched. CDR1 is ENHRY, CDR2 SYGVKD, per germline. This CDR3 has 13 amino acids. In nucleotides, the CDR3 is TGTGCCATCAGTGGCGGGAGTGGCTACGAGCAGTACTTC. This codes for CAISGGSGYEQYF.

This clonotype was found many times. The chain carries TRBV6-5 and TRBJ2-5; 7 bases are a match to TRBD2. Germline CDR1 MNHEY, CDR2 SVGAGI. This CDR3 is 14 amino acids long. V trimming: 0 bases; J trimming: 5 bases; junction bases outside the gene matches: 3. The CDR3 sequence is CASSYSGTKETQYF. As DNA, the CDR3 is TGTGCCAGCAGTTACTCGGGGACTAAGGAGACCCAGTACTTC.

The chain joins TRBV10-3 to TRBJ2-2; 13 bases line up with TRBD2. The CDR3 spans 14 residues. The trim removed 10 bases at V and 3 bases at J, leaving 2 bases unmatched. Germline values: CDR1 ENHRY, CDR2 SYGVKD. CDR3: CATGLAGDTGELFF. For the CDR3, the DNA is TGTGCCACTGGACTAGCGGGAGACACCGGGGAGCTGTTTTTT.

This clonotype was observed many times. The V and J genes are TRBV20-1 and TRBJ1-1; D is uncertain. Germline CDR1 is DFQATT and CDR2 is SNEGSKA (reference sequence). The length of the CDR3 is 13 residues. Trimming removed 1 base at V and 1 base at J, with 7 bases between. The CDR3 protein is CSARGRENTEAFF. In DNA, the CDR3 is TGCAGTGCTAGAGGGAGGGAGAACACTGAAGCTTTCTTT.

CDR3 DNA sequence: TGTGCCAGCAGCCCAGGCGGAGGGCCTCCCACAGATACGCAGTATTTT. Its protein is CASSPGGGPPTDTQYF. V and J are TRBV7-2 and TRBJ2-3; tentative D call: TRBD2 (6 bases). The CDR3 is made up of 16 amino acids. Germline V CDR1 and CDR2: SGHTA, FQGNSA. Trimming took 5 bases from V and 2 from J, leaving 17 bases between them.

For the CDR3, the DNA is TGCAGTGTAAGAACAGGACTAGCGGGCTCCGAGCAGTACTTC. This sequence encodes CSVRTGLAGSEQYF. This chain uses TRBV20-1 with TRBJ2-7; 11 positions match TRBD2. V shed 7 bases and J 6 bases; nucleotides not matched to a gene: 11. The germline V gene encodes CDR1 DFQATT and CDR2 SNEGSKA (reference sequence). The CDR3 is 14 residues long.

The genes are TRBV12-5 and TRBJ1-1, with D possibly matching TRBD1 (5 bases). The germline V and J ends were trimmed by 3 bases and 4 bases, with 9 bases remaining between them. Germline assignment: CDR1 LGHNT and CDR2 FRNRAP. The CDR3 covers 13 residues. The CDR3 DNA follows: TGTGCTAGTGGTTTAAAGGGGAGCACTGAAGCTTTCTTT. Amino acids: CASGLKGSTEAFF.

The chain joins TRBV29-1 to TRBJ1-4, with no clear D. This CDR3 has 14 residues. V was trimmed by 2 bases and J by 0 bases, leaving 7 bases between them. The V gene's germline CDR1 is SQVTM and CDR2 ANQGSEA. The CDR3 spells CSVERRATNEKLFF. The CDR3 coding sequence is TGCAGCGTTGAACGACGGGCAACTAATGAAAAACTGTTTTTT.

The chain couples TRBV20-1 to TRBJ2-3; D possibly corresponds to TRBD1 (5 bases). The CDR3 runs to 15 residues. With 4 bases removed from V and 0 bases from J, the gap between germline ends came to 14 bases. CDR1 is DFQATT and CDR2 is SNEGSKA in the germline V gene (reference sequence). CDR3 loop: CSATRQSTSTDTQYF. The CDR3 coding sequence is TGCAGTGCTACCCGACAGTCAACTAGCACAGATACGCAGTATTTT.

V and J are TRBV15 and TRBJ1-5; D remains ambiguous. The length of the CDR3 is 18 residues. Trimming shortened V by 1 base and J by 3 bases, and 19 bases separated the two germline ends. Germline CDR1 LNHNV, CDR2 YYDKDF (reference sequence). The CDR3 sequence is CATSRGSAAERVNQPQHF. The CDR3 nucleotides read TGTGCCACCAGCAGAGGAAGCGCGGCGGAGAGGGTCAATCAGCCCCAGCATTTT.

The chain couples TRBV7-1 to TRBJ2-2; D remains unclear. TRBV7-1 is classed as an ORF, of uncertain function. The CDR3 covers 15 residues. Trimming cost V 1 base and J 1 base, with 7 bases left between them. The CDR3 DNA sequence: TGTGCCAGCAGCTCAGGGACGAAGAACACCGGGGAGCTGTTTTTT. This translates into CASSSGTKNTGELFF.

V is TRBV20-1 and J is TRBJ2-1; 7 bases are a match to TRBD2. Trimming took 3 bases from V and 0 from J; bases not matched to a gene: 5. This CDR3 contains 15 residues. Germline lookup yields CDR1 DFQATT and CDR2 SNEGSKA (reference sequence). DNA of the CDR3: TGCAGTGCTAGTAGCGGGCGGGTCTCCTACAATGAGCAGTTCTTC. Amino acid sequence: CSASSGRVSYNEQFF.

In its sample, this clonotype was seen many times. V gene TRBV20-1 combines with J gene TRBJ2-3; the D gene could be TRBD1 or TRBD2 (5 bases each). This CDR3 has 13 amino acids. CDR1 and CDR2 from the germline V gene are DFQATT and SNEGSKA (reference sequence). Trimming pared 3 bases from V and 5 bases from J, leaving 12 bases between. CDR3 nucleotides: TGCAGTGCTAGCGGGACGATTGAAGATACGCAGTATTTT. It encodes CSASGTIEDTQYF.

This chain connects TRBV21-1 to TRBJ2-1. TRBV21-1 is labeled a pseudogene. The CDR3 extends over 13 amino acids. The CDR3 sequence: CASSNVGYNEQFF. CDR3 DNA: TGTGCCAGCAGCAACGTAGGCTACAATGAGCAGTTCTTC.

This clonotype was recorded a few times. The chain uses TRBV18 and TRBJ2-5; D is possibly TRBD1 (5 bases). The germline V gene has CDR1 KGHSH and CDR2 LQKENI. V was shortened by 0 bases and J by 3 bases, with 11 bases between the two germline ends. The CDR3 is 15 residues long. The CDR3 is CASSPPTRREETQYF. In nucleotides, the CDR3 is TGTGCCAGCTCACCACCTACTCGCAGGGAAGAGACCCAGTACTTC.

The chain joins TRBV29-1 to TRBJ1-1; tentatively, D is TRBD1 (5 bases). The V gene lost 4 bases and the J gene lost 5 bases, with 14 bases spanning the gap. Germline CDR1 is SQVTM and CDR2 is ANQGSEA. This CDR3 comprises 13 residues. CDR3 nucleotide sequence: TGCAGCGTTGTTCAGGGTTTAGTAACTGAAGCTTTCTTT. It codes for CSVVQGLVTEAFF.

V and J are TRBV20-1 and TRBJ2-5; 9 bases match TRBD2. The ends lost 5 bases at V and 5 bases at J; junction bases unmatched: 3. This CDR3 is 12 amino acids long. The germline CDR1 and CDR2 sequences are DFQATT and SNEGSKA (reference sequence). The CDR3 DNA follows: TGCAGTGCTCTAGCGGGGATTGAGACCCAGTACTTC. It yields the protein CSALAGIETQYF.

This chain's CDR3 is CASSSFIAGGTTDTQYF. In DNA form, the CDR3 reads TGTGCCAGCAGCTCGTTTATAGCGGGAGGGACCACAGATACGCAGTATTTT. This chain joins TRBV7-2 and TRBJ2-3, with 11 bases fitting TRBD2. The CDR3 contains 17 residues. Germline trimming cut 4 bases from V and 2 bases from J; bases unmatched to any gene: 8. Per germline, CDR1 SGHTA and CDR2 FQGNSA.